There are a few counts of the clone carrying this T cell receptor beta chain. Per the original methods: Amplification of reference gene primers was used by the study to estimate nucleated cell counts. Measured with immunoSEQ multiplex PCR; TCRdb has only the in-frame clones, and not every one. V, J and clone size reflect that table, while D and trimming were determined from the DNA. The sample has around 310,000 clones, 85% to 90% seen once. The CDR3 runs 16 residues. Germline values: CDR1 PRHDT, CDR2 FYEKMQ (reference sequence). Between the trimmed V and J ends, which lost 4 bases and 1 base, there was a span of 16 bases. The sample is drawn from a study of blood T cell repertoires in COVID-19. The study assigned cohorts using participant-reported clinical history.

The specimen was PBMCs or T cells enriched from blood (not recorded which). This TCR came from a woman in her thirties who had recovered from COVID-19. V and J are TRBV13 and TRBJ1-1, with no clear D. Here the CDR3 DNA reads TGTGCCAGCAGCTCACAATTGGGGAGTGAGAACACTGAAGCTTTCTTT. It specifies CASSSQLGSENTEAFF.